These T cell receptor beta chains were read from a single sample in a study of CD8 T cells in Susac syndrome. TCRdb re-derived calls from the immunoSEQ multiplex PCR reads in MiXCR, one entry per CDR3 protein. In the table there are 51,000 or so distinct CDR3 sequences, 80% to 95% of which are singletons. The specimen was CD8+ T cells from PBMCs. These receptors all come from a human donor in good health. CDR3s include the opening cysteine and the closing phenylalanine or tryptophan. The D gene is left open where the match is weak. Clone size is stated in some rows and not others, as once, few, many or a class when expanded.

clone size	J gene	D gene	V gene	CDR3 protein	CDR3 DNA
once	TRBJ2-2	.	TRBV28	CASSLLTYTGELFF	TGTGCCAGCAGTTTACTTACTTACACCGGGGAGCTGTTTTTT
.	TRBJ2-7	.	TRBV5-1	CASSLEGPSYEQYF	TGCGCCAGCAGTCTGGAGGGGCCCTCCTACGAGCAGTACTTC
.	TRBJ2-7	TRBD2	TRBV19	CASSILAGDFPYEQYF	TGTGCCAGTAGTATACTAGCGGGAGACTTCCCCTACGAGCAGTACTTC
.	TRBJ1-1	.	TRBV27	CAIARVMGAEAFF	TGTGCCATCGCAAGGGTGATGGGCGCTGAAGCTTTCTTT
.	TRBJ2-7	TRBD2	TRBV9	CASSVASGKPTSYEQYF	TGTGCCAGCAGCGTAGCTAGCGGGAAACCCACCTCCTACGAGCAGTACTTC
.	TRBJ2-5	.	TRBV3-1	CASSQDRSGQETQYF	TGTGCCAGCAGCCAAGATCGGAGCGGCCAAGAGACCCAGTACTTC
.	TRBJ1-1	.	TRBV12-3/TRBV12-4	CASSSGATEAFF	TGTGCCAGCAGTTCTGGGGCCACTGAAGCTTTCTTT
once	TRBJ1-5	.	TRBV28	CASRPNTGLGQPQHF	TGTGCCAGCAGGCCTAATACAGGGTTGGGTCAGCCCCAGCATTTT
few	TRBJ1-5	.	TRBV29-1	CSVDSQDPISNQPQHF	TGCAGCGTTGATTCTCAGGATCCTATTAGCAATCAGCCCCAGCATTTT
once	TRBJ2-5	.	TRBV13	CASSLRGYEGTQYF	TGTGCCAGCAGCTTAAGGGGTTACGAAGGGACCCAGTACTTC
.	TRBJ2-7	.	TRBV6-1	CASLKDSDYEQYF	TGTGCCAGCTTAAAGGACAGTGATTACGAGCAGTACTTC
.	TRBJ2-7	.	TRBV12-3/TRBV12-4	CASTLDRREQYF	TGTGCCAGCACCTTAGACAGGCGCGAGCAGTACTTC
.	TRBJ2-7	.	TRBV29-1	CSVRDLYSYEQYF	TGCAGCGTCCGGGACCTCTACTCCTACGAGCAGTACTTC
once	TRBJ2-1	.	TRBV18	CASSPIVSDTWNEQFF	TGTGCCAGCTCACCAATTGTCAGCGACACGTGGAATGAGCAGTTCTTC
.	TRBJ2-7	.	TRBV28	CASDQPGSPYEQYF	TGTGCCAGCGATCAGCCAGGGAGCCCCTACGAGCAGTACTTC
.	TRBJ1-1	TRBD1	TRBV2	CANRGDRQGRSSTEAFF	TGTGCCAACCGAGGGGACAGACAGGGGAGGTCTAGCACTGAAGCTTTCTTT
.	TRBJ2-3	.	TRBV4-1	CASSQGVDTQYF	TGCGCCAGCAGCCAAGGGGTGGATACGCAGTATTTT
.	TRBJ2-3	.	TRBV20-1	CSARGASTDTQYF	TGCAGTGCTAGGGGAGCGTCCACAGATACGCAGTATTTT
.	TRBJ2-7	.	TRBV20-1	CSARGVMGSSYEQYF	TGCAGTGCTAGAGGAGTGATGGGGAGCTCCTACGAGCAGTACTTC
.	TRBJ2-7	TRBD1	TRBV29-1	CSVADRGDNEQYF	TGCAGCGTTGCCGACAGGGGGGACAACGAGCAGTACTTC
.	TRBJ1-5	.	TRBV4-1	CASSLAGVSNQPQHF	TGCGCCAGCAGCCTGGCTGGGGTTAGCAATCAGCCCCAGCATTTT
.	TRBJ1-5	TRBD1	TRBV23-1	CASSRRLDREGSNQPQHF	TGCGCCAGCAGTCGCCGCTTAGACAGGGAAGGGAGCAATCAGCCCCAGCATTTT
.	TRBJ2-1	.	TRBV13	CASRGGPGDEQFF	TGTGCCAGCAGAGGGGGTCCAGGGGATGAGCAGTTCTTC
.	TRBJ1-4	.	TRBV5-1	CASSENEKLFF	TGCGCCAGCAGCGAAAATGAAAAACTGTTTTTT
.	TRBJ2-2	TRBD2	TRBV6-4	CASSEGEGDTGELFF	TGTGCCAGCAGTGAGGGGGAGGGCGACACCGGGGAGCTGTTTTTT
.	TRBJ2-4	.	TRBV28	CASSTPGAGVKNIQYF	TGTGCCAGCAGTACTCCGGGGGCGGGGGTCAAAAACATTCAGTACTTC
.	TRBJ2-3	.	TRBV24-1	CATSEPRITRENTDTQYF	TGTGCCACCAGTGAACCCCGAATTACACGGGAGAACACAGATACGCAGTATTTT
.	TRBJ2-5	TRBD2	TRBV28	CASSLDGTSGLQETQYF	TGTGCCAGCAGTTTGGATGGGACTAGCGGTCTCCAAGAGACCCAGTACTTC
.	TRBJ2-1	TRBD2	TRBV3-1	CASSPTSGSTEQFF	TGTGCCAGCAGCCCGACTAGCGGGAGCACTGAGCAGTTCTTC
.	TRBJ2-6	.	TRBV6-1	CASSEAPRHQGIASGANVLTF	TGTGCCAGCAGTGAAGCCCCACGCCATCAGGGGATCGCGTCTGGGGCCAACGTCCTGACTTTC
once	TRBJ1-1	.	TRBV5-1	CASSLARGMNTEAFF	TGCGCCAGCAGCTTGGCTCGCGGGATGAACACTGAAGCTTTCTTT
.	TRBJ2-7	TRBD2	TRBV7-6	CASSFGTSSYEQYF	TGTGCCAGCAGCTTTGGGACTAGCTCCTACGAGCAGTACTTC
.	TRBJ2-7	.	TRBV21-1	CASSIAFSYEQYF	TGTGCCAGCAGCATAGCCTTCTCCTACGAGCAGTACTTC
.	TRBJ2-1	.	TRBV12-3/TRBV12-4	CASSLNEQFF	TGTGCCAGCAGTTTGAATGAGCAGTTCTTC
few	TRBJ2-7	.	TRBV10-3	CAISTGGGPEQYF	TGTGCCATCAGTACAGGGGGGGGTCCCGAGCAGTACTTC
.	TRBJ2-1	.	TRBV3-1	CASSPDSPSSYNEQFF	TGTGCCAGCAGTCCGGACAGCCCAAGCTCCTACAATGAGCAGTTCTTC
.	TRBJ2-7	.	TRBV5-6	CASSWGPSYEQYF	TGTGCCAGCAGCTGGGGCCCGTCCTACGAGCAGTACTTC
.	TRBJ2-5	TRBD1	TRBV29-1	CSVEQSGTGPQSETQYF	TGCAGCGTTGAACAATCGGGGACAGGGCCCCAGAGTGAGACCCAGTACTTC
.	TRBJ2-1	TRBD2	TRBV5-5	CASRFPGTSGVDEQFF	TGTGCCAGCAGGTTTCCCGGGACTAGCGGGGTCGATGAGCAGTTCTTC
few	TRBJ1-5	.	TRBV27	CASSPWNQPQHF	TGTGCCAGCAGTCCTTGGAATCAGCCCCAGCATTTT
.	TRBJ1-2	TRBD1	TRBV7-9	CASSHRGQGYTF	TGTGCCAGCAGCCACAGGGGGCAAGGCTACACCTTC
.	TRBJ2-1	TRBD1	TRBV19	CASTSGQNNEQFF	TGTGCCAGTACCTCGGGACAGAACAATGAGCAGTTCTTC
.	TRBJ1-1	.	TRBV28	CASSLPAVYTEAFF	TGTGCCAGCAGTTTACCAGCCGTATACACTGAAGCTTTCTTT
.	TRBJ2-7	.	TRBV20-1	CSATSRRGVSYEQYF	TGCAGTGCCACCTCCCGCAGGGGGGTGTCCTACGAGCAGTACTTC
.	TRBJ1-2	.	TRBV27	CASSPVGTYGYTF	TGTGCCAGCAGTCCGGTCGGGACCTATGGCTACACCTTC
.	TRBJ2-7	.	TRBV4-1	CASSQDSTGYEQYF	TGCGCCAGCAGCCAAGATAGCACAGGGTACGAGCAGTACTTC
.	TRBJ2-3	.	TRBV12-3/TRBV12-4	CASSHLLAEGTDTQYF	TGTGCCAGCAGTCACCTATTAGCGGAAGGCACAGATACGCAGTATTTT
once	TRBJ2-5	TRBD1	TRBV7-9	CASSSPRDSQETQYF	TGTGCCAGCAGCTCCCCCCGGGACAGTCAAGAGACCCAGTACTTC
.	TRBJ2-7	TRBD2	TRBV7-9	CASSLAPGTNLYEQYF	TGTGCCAGCAGCTTAGCCCCCGGGACTAACCTCTACGAGCAGTACTTC
.	TRBJ2-1	.	TRBV4-1	CASSQVGLVEQFF	TGCGCCAGCAGCCAAGTTGGTCTCGTTGAGCAGTTCTTC
.	TRBJ2-1	.	TRBV10-3	CAITPDTPYNEQFF	TGTGCCATCACTCCTGACACTCCCTACAATGAGCAGTTCTTC
.	TRBJ1-1	.	TRBV5-6	CASSLAANTEAFF	TGTGCCAGCAGCTTGGCCGCTAACACTGAAGCTTTCTTT